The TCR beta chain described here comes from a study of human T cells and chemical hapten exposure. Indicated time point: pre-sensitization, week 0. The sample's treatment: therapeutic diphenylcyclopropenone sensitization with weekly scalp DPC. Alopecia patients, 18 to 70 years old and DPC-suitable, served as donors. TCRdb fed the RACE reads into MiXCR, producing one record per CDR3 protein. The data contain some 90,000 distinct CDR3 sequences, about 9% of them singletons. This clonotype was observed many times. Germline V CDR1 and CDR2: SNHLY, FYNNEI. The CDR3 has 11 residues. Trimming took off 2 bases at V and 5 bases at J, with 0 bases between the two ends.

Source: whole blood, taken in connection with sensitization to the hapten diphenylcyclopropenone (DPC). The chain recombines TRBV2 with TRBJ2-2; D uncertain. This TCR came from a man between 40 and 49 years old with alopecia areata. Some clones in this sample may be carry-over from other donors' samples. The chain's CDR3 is CASSETGELFF. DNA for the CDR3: TGTGCCAGCAGTGAAACCGGGGAGCTGTTTTTT.